A single sample is the source of the 11 T cell receptor beta chains below, sequenced in a study of Ad26.COV2.S vaccination and SARS-CoV-2 variants. TCRdb keeps only in-frame clones here, not all; method: immunoSEQ multiplex PCR. The table lists 300,000 to 400,000 clones, around 87% of them singletons. The treatment: roughly 18 received Ad26.COV2.S at low or high dose, single or two shots; about five received placebo; per-sample allocation not given. Sampling was done on day 63 after the first vaccine or placebo injection. Here the sequenced sample was peripheral blood, taken in a trial of Ad26.COV2.S vaccine versus placebo. These TCRs come from a person between 18 and 59 years old who received the Ad26.COV2.S COVID-19 vaccine or a placebo.

This clone was observed once. This chain uses TRBV30 with TRBJ1-1; the D is unclear. This CDR3 is built from 14 residues. Trimming took 3 bases from V and 3 from J, leaving 14 bases between them. CDR1 GTSNPN and CDR2 SVGIG come from the germline V gene (reference sequence). This chain's CDR3 is CAWRSEQVDTEAFF. The CDR3, as DNA: TGTGCCTGGAGGTCGGAGCAGGTGGACACTGAAGCTTTCTTT.

The chain recombines TRBV6-5 with TRBJ2-7; the D is unclear. V dropped 2 bases and J dropped 0 bases, with 11 bases sitting between them. The CDR3 totals 15 residues. Germline assignment: CDR1 MNHEY and CDR2 SVGAGI. CDR3 nucleotide sequence: TGTGCCAGCAGTTACGTGCCGTTGAGCTCCTACGAGCAGTACTTC. Its translation: CASSYVPLSSYEQYF.

V usage is TRBV4-1 and J usage is TRBJ2-6; tentatively, D is TRBD2 (6 bases). The length of the CDR3 is 16 residues. Germline V gives CDR1 MGHRA, CDR2 YSYEKL. With 2 bases removed from V and 2 bases from J, the gap between germline ends came to 10 bases. The CDR3 is CASSQRGIPGANVLTF. CDR3 sequence (DNA): TGCGCCAGCAGCCAACGCGGGATCCCTGGGGCCAACGTCCTGACTTTC.

This clone was detected once. The chain uses TRBV27 and TRBJ1-1; 7 bases align to TRBD1. There are 14 residues in the CDR3. Trimming removed 4 bases from V and 4 bases from J; junction bases left unmatched: 6. From germline, CDR1 is MNHEY and CDR2 SMNVEV (reference sequence). For the CDR3, the DNA is TGTGCCAGCAGTTCAAGGTCAGGGGGCACTGAAGCTTTCTTT. Amino acids: CASSSRSGGTEAFF.

A note on this clone: This specimen includes other DNA sequences encoding the same CDR3. The chain joins TRBV5-1 to TRBJ2-2; 7 bases align to TRBD2. Germline CDR1 is SGHRS and CDR2 is YFSETQ. Trimming took 4 bases from V and 6 from J; bases not matched to a gene: 3. The CDR3 is 13 amino acids. The CDR3: CASSLGGAGELFF. The CDR3 DNA sequence: TGCGCCAGCAGCCTTGGGGGGGCCGGGGAGCTGTTTTTT.

This clone was seen just once. This chain joins TRBV19 and TRBJ1-5, with 7 nucleotides matching TRBD1. The germline CDR1 and CDR2 sequences are LNHDA and SQIVND (reference sequence). Unmatched junction bases numbered 6, after V lost 1 base and J lost 6 bases. The CDR3 runs to 15 residues. DNA for the CDR3: TGTGCCAGTAGTATAGGAGGGACAGTCCTTCAGCCCCAGCATTTT. Encoded protein: CASSIGGTVLQPQHF.

The V and J genes are TRBV6-6 and TRBJ2-7, with 9 bases lining up with TRBD1. The CDR3 has 15 residues. The trim removed 6 bases at V and 2 bases at J, leaving 8 bases unmatched. Germline CDR1 is MNHNY and CDR2 is SVGAGI (reference sequence). Written as DNA, the CDR3 is TGTGCCAGCAGCTCAAGGGACAGGGACACCTACGAGCAGTACTTC. This codes for CASSSRDRDTYEQYF.

The chain links TRBV7-2 to TRBJ1-3, with D hard to call. CDR1 and CDR2 (germline): SGHTA, FQGNSA. The CDR3 sequence is 14 residues long. Trimming took off 5 bases at V and 0 bases at J, with 8 bases between the two ends. The CDR3 reads CASSAGSSGNTIYF. For the CDR3, the DNA is TGTGCCAGCAGCGCGGGAAGCTCTGGAAACACCATATATTTT.

This chain links TRBV30 with TRBJ2-7; D gene unclear. This CDR3 is 13 amino acids long. V was clipped by 3 bases and J by 2 bases, with 11 bases between them. CDR1 is GTSNPN, CDR2 SVGIG, per germline (reference sequence). The CDR3 spells CAWSPGVPYEQYF. The DNA for the CDR3 is TGTGCCTGGAGCCCTGGGGTACCCTACGAGCAGTACTTC. The variable domain in full, completed from reference TRBV30 and TRBJ2-7, reads SQTIHQWPATLVQPVGSPLSLECTVEGTSNPNLYWYRQAAGRGLQLLFYSVGIGQISSEVPQNLSASRPQDRQFILSSKKLLLSDSGFYLCAWSPGVPYEQYFGPGTRLTVT.

The chain has TRBV4-1 and TRBJ2-1; 7 bases are shared with TRBD1. This CDR3 spans 18 amino acids. V was pared by 4 bases and J by 0 bases, with 12 bases of the junction left unmatched. Germline CDR1 is MGHRA and CDR2 is YSYEKL. Here the CDR3 DNA reads TGCGCCAGCAGCCCAAGAACAACCTGGGACAGCTCCTACAATGAGCAGTTCTTC. This translates into CASSPRTTWDSSYNEQFF.

V and J are TRBV2 and TRBJ2-1, with 8 bases fitting TRBD1. This CDR3 spans 15 amino acids. CDR1 SNHLY and CDR2 FYNNEI come from the germline V gene. The J segment lost 7 bases and the V segment lost 6 bases, leaving 11 bases of the junction unmatched. The CDR3 spells CASRAGQGIGNEQFF. As DNA, the CDR3 is TGTGCCAGCAGGGCCGGACAGGGAATCGGGAATGAGCAGTTCTTC.